This entry features one TCR beta chain sequence. This sample was taken from a study of T cell changes during pregnancy in multiple sclerosis. V was shortened by 7 bases and J by 0 bases, with 13 bases between the two germline ends. CDR1 is SGHNT, CDR2 YENEEA, per germline. The CDR3 loop spans 14 amino acids. Produced via immunoSEQ multiplex PCR; TCRdb's table is partial and in-frame only. The data show 25,000 to 35,000 clones, 88% seen once. The chain recombines TRBV11-3 with TRBJ2-7; D is unresolved. The TCR sequence derives from a female donor in good health, enrolled as a control in a pregnancy study. The source material was CD4+ T cells from peripheral blood mononuclear cells, sampled in the first trimester of pregnancy. The chain's CDR3 is CASTLGPTSYEQYF. In DNA form, the CDR3 reads TGTGCCAGCACCCTAGGTCCGACCTCCTACGAGCAGTACTTC. Filled out from reference TRBV11-3 and TRBJ2-7, the complete variable domain reads EAGVVQSPRYKIIEKKQPVAFWCNPISGHNTLYWYLQNLGQGPELLIRYENEEAVDDSQLPKDRFSAERLKGVDSTLKIQPAELGDSAVYLCASTLGPTSYEQYFGPGTRLTVT.